One and the same sample provided the 11 T cell receptor beta chains below, sequenced in a study of OX40 agonist ivuxolimab in advanced cancers. The repertoire was sequenced with immunoSEQ multiplex PCR; TCRdb's copy has only in-frame clones and lacks some. The sample yields some 83,000 clones, about 90% seen once. Material: CD4+ or CD8+ T cells sorted from blood, obtained in a trial of the OX40 agonist ivuxolimab. The receptors shown here come from an adult with an advanced solid tumor such as melanoma, head and neck, liver or kidney cancer.

The chain employs TRBV19 and TRBJ1-5, with D perhaps TRBD1 (5 bases). Trimming shortened V by 5 bases and J by 1 base, and 9 bases separated the two germline ends. The germline CDR1 and CDR2 sequences are LNHDA and SQIVND (reference sequence). This CDR3 has 14 amino acids. DNA for the CDR3: TGTGCCAGTAGTTCTCGGACAAGCAATCAGCCCCAGCATTTT. Translating gives CASSSRTSNQPQHF.

The CDR3 here is CASSRRSAKTYNEQFF. The CDR3 DNA sequence: TGTGCCAGCAGCCGGCGGTCGGCGAAAACCTACAATGAGCAGTTCTTC. This chain uses TRBV6-6 with TRBJ2-1; D gene uncertain. This CDR3 is built from 16 residues. V was pared by 6 bases and J by 2 bases, with 17 bases between. Germline CDR1 and CDR2: MNHNY and SVGAGI (reference sequence).

This clone appeared a single time. The chain is built from TRBV4-3 and TRBJ2-3; the match to TRBD2 covers 7 bases. V dropped 1 base and J dropped 10; count of bases not matched to a gene: 14. CDR1 and CDR2 (germline): LGHNA, YSLEER. The CDR3 length is 16 residues. CDR3 coding DNA: TGCGCCAGCAGCCAAGCCGCGGGAGCGTGGGATTTTTCGCAGTATTTT. Residues: CASSQAAGAWDFSQYF.

This chain links TRBV9 with TRBJ1-2; D remains ambiguous. Germline assignment: CDR1 SGDLS and CDR2 YYNGEE. V lost 3 bases and J 4 bases, leaving 13 bases between the germline ends. The CDR3 extends over 14 amino acids. The CDR3 reads CASSATDGTYGYTF. In DNA form, the CDR3 reads TGTGCCAGCAGCGCAACGGACGGCACCTATGGCTACACCTTC. Full variable domain (missing parts from reference TRBV9 and TRBJ1-2): DSGVTQTPKHLITATGQRVTLRCSPRSGDLSVYWYQQSLDQGLQFLIQYYNGEERAKGNILERFSAQQFPDLHSELNLSSLELGDSALYFCASSATDGTYGYTFGSGTRLTVV.

This chain uses TRBV2 with TRBJ1-2, with D unclear. V shed 7 bases and J shed 7 bases, with 10 bases lying between them. This CDR3 spans 11 amino acids. CDR1 is SNHLY, CDR2 FYNNEI, per germline. CDR3 residues: CASTFQVGYTF. The CDR3 DNA is TGTGCCAGCACATTTCAGGTTGGCTACACCTTC.

The chain links TRBV7-2 to TRBJ2-7, with TRBD2 matching 9 bases. The germline gives CDR1 SGHTA, CDR2 FQGNSA. Unmatched junction bases numbered 15, after V lost 7 bases and J lost 2 bases. The CDR3 totals 17 residues. CDR3 sequence: CASTKNGAAGGPYEQYV. The CDR3 bases are TGTGCCAGCACGAAGAATGGGGCGGCGGGAGGGCCCTACGAGCAGTACGTC.

The chain couples TRBV4-3 to TRBJ2-1, with 7 bases matching TRBD2. The CDR3 runs to 17 residues. V shed 0 bases and J 5 bases; nucleotides not matched to a gene: 10. Per germline, CDR1 LGHNA and CDR2 YSLEER. The CDR3 reads CASSQESAGAVHNEQFF. CDR3 nucleotide sequence: TGCGCCAGCAGCCAAGAGTCGGCGGGAGCAGTGCACAATGAGCAGTTCTTC.

This chain joins TRBV11-2 and TRBJ2-1; 9 positions agree with TRBD2. Germline CDR1 and CDR2: SGHAT and FQNNGV. V shed 1 base, J shed 7 bases, and the junction held 8 bases outside the gene matches. The CDR3 runs 16 residues. CDR3 in amino acids: CASSLVPAGGTNEQFF. DNA for the CDR3: TGTGCCAGCAGCTTAGTCCCAGCGGGGGGTACTAATGAGCAGTTCTTC.

The chain employs TRBV2 and TRBJ2-3, with D unresolved. The CDR3 is made up of 14 amino acids. The V gene lost 2 bases and the J gene lost 6 bases, with 12 bases spanning the gap. Germline V gene lookup returns CDR1 SNHLY and CDR2 FYNNEI. CDR3 sequence (DNA): TGTGCCAGCAGTGAAATCGGTAGCTTGGATACGCAGTATTTT. This sequence encodes CASSEIGSLDTQYF.

This clone appeared once. The chain links TRBV28 to TRBJ1-5, with a weak D call TRBD1 (5 bases). This CDR3 is 12 amino acids long. Germline assignment: CDR1 MDHEN and CDR2 SYDVKM. The V end was cut by 3 bases, the J end by 7 bases, with 7 bases between. This CDR3 is CASSFWGQPQHF. CDR3 sequence (DNA): TGTGCCAGCAGTTTCTGGGGGCAGCCCCAGCATTTT.

This rearrangement joins TRBV28 to TRBJ2-3, with D tentatively TRBD1 (6 bases). CDR1 MDHEN and CDR2 SYDVKM come from the germline V gene. This CDR3 has 14 residues. V was clipped by 6 bases and J by 0 bases, with 10 bases between them. This CDR3 is CASRATGSTDTQYF. CDR3 DNA sequence: TGTGCCAGCAGAGCGACAGGAAGCACAGATACGCAGTATTTT. The full variable domain, its missing parts supplied by reference TRBV28 and TRBJ2-3, is DVKVTQSSRYLVKRTGEKVFLECVQDMDHENMFWYRQDPGLGLRLIYFSYDVKMKEKGDIPEGYSVSREKKERFSLILESASTNQTSMYLCASRATGSTDTQYFGPGTRLTVL.